This passage covers 8 T cell receptor beta chains from one sample sequenced in a study of blood T cell repertoires in COVID-19. Clones were read by immunoSEQ multiplex PCR, and TCRdb kept only the in-frame ones, dropping some. The data hold 55,000 to 65,000 clones, with around 87% observed a single time. Sequenced: peripheral blood. The receptors come from a man between 60 and 70 years old with active or convalescent COVID-19.

Here the CDR3 reads CAIKGRGPDTQYF. The CDR3 DNA is TGTGCCATCAAGGGTCGGGGTCCAGATACGCAGTATTTT. The chain uses TRBV10-3 and TRBJ2-3, with D possibly being TRBD2 (5 bases). The germline gives CDR1 ENHRY, CDR2 SYGVKD. V was clipped by 7 bases and J by 4 bases, with 12 bases between them. This CDR3 is 13 amino acids long.

The J gene is TRBJ2-3, the V gene TRBV5-6; TRBD2 agrees at 8 bases. Per germline, CDR1 SGHDT and CDR2 YYEEEE. Unmatched junction bases numbered 6, after V lost 0 bases and J lost 3 bases. The CDR3 covers 16 residues. CDR3 bases: TGTGCCAGCAGCTTGGGTAGGACTAGCCCGACAGATACGCAGTATTTT. Translating it yields CASSLGRTSPTDTQYF.

V is TRBV23-1 and J is TRBJ1-1, with TRBD1 matching 7 bases. TRBV23-1 is given ORF status, its function remaining uncertain. The CDR3 consists of 13 residues. With 4 bases clipped from V and 6 bases from J, the junction kept 5 bases outside the gene matches. CDR3 sequence (DNA): TGCGCCAGCAGTCCGAAGGGGGCTCCTGAAGCTTTCTTT. It specifies CASSPKGAPEAFF.

This clone was found once. The chain carries TRBV7-7 and TRBJ2-1; D is undetermined. V was trimmed by 1 base and J by 0 bases, leaving 10 bases between them. Germline V gene sequence: CDR1 SSHAT, CDR2 FNYEAQ (reference sequence). There are 16 residues in the CDR3. This CDR3 reads CASSLGHTSSYNEQFF. The CDR3, as DNA: TGTGCCAGCAGCTTAGGGCACACAAGCTCCTACAATGAGCAGTTCTTC.

The chain carries TRBV19 and TRBJ1-1; 8 nucleotides agree with TRBD1. This CDR3 is 14 amino acids long. Germline CDR1 and CDR2: LNHDA and SQIVND (reference sequence). The V segment lost 5 bases and the J segment 4 bases; nucleotides outside the gene matches: 6. CDR3 protein: CASSVRTGITEAFF. In DNA, the CDR3 is TGTGCCAGTAGTGTCCGGACAGGGATCACTGAAGCTTTCTTT. Based on the CDR3 plus reference TRBV19 and TRBJ1-1, the full variable domain is DGGITQSPKYLFRKEGQNVTLSCEQNLNHDAMYWYRQDPGQGLRLIYYSQIVNDFQKGDIAEGYSVSREKKESFPLTVTSAQKNPTAFYLCASSVRTGITEAFFGQGTRLTVV.

A single count supports this clone. This chain joins TRBV28 and TRBJ1-5; D perhaps matches TRBD1 (5 bases). Trimming removed 6 bases at V and 3 bases at J, with 15 bases between. CDR1 is MDHEN and CDR2 is SYDVKM in the germline V gene. CDR3 length: 15 residues. The CDR3 sequence is CASSWGGFDNQPQHF. The CDR3 DNA reads TGTGCCAGCAGCTGGGGCGGATTTGACAATCAGCCCCAGCATTTT.

The chain links TRBV6-1 to TRBJ1-3; 10 nucleotides align to TRBD1. V lost 6 bases and J lost 2; bases outside the gene matches: 4. Germline V gene data show CDR1 as MNHNS and CDR2 as SASEGT. The CDR3 loop spans 15 amino acids. The CDR3 sequence: CASRRQGATGNTIYF. CDR3 nucleotide sequence: TGTGCCAGCAGAAGACAGGGGGCGACTGGAAACACCATATATTTT.

J is TRBJ2-3 and V is TRBV4-3; 7 bases are shared with TRBD2. The V gene end was trimmed by 6 bases and the J gene end by 2 bases; junction bases not matched to a gene: 8. Germline V gene lookup returns CDR1 LGHNA and CDR2 YSLEER. CDR3 size: 15 residues. The CDR3: CASRRGAGVTDTQYF. The CDR3, as DNA: TGCGCCAGCAGGCGTGGTGCGGGGGTCACAGATACGCAGTATTTT.